This TCR beta chain was obtained from a study of blood T cell repertoires in COVID-19. About the study: Collection of acute and convalescent COVID-19 samples took place in the United States, Italy and Spain. Sample material is recorded as cDNA or gDNA derived from T cells, B-cell-depleted T cells, or PBMCs.

The CDR3 totals 14 residues. Germline V gene data show CDR1 as SGHVS and CDR2 as FQNEAQ. V gave up 4 bases and J gave up 11 bases; unmatched junction bases: 10. The assay was immunoSEQ multiplex PCR, and TCRdb's table has in-frame clones only and misses some. This table has roughly 240,000 clones, 82% appearing once. Sequencing input: peripheral blood. The V and J genes are TRBV7-8 and TRBJ1-5; 8 nucleotides match TRBD1. The receptor's source is an elderly woman with acute or convalescent COVID-19. The chain's CDR3 is CASSSDRGDHAQHF. The CDR3, as DNA: TGTGCCAGCAGCTCCGACAGGGGAGATCACGCCCAGCATTTT. Supplemented by reference TRBV7-8 and TRBJ1-5, the full variable domain reads GAGVSQSPRYKVAKRGQDVALRCDPISGHVSLFWYQQALGQGPEFLTYFQNEAQLDKSGLPSDRFFAERPEGSVSTLKIQRTQQEDSAVYLCASSSDRGDHAQHFGDGTRLSIL.